Below, one T cell receptor (beta chain) is given with its context. Survey-level TCR beta sequencing used the immunoSEQ assay. Measured with immunoSEQ multiplex PCR; TCRdb has only the in-frame clones, and not every one. The sample comprises tens of thousands of clones, about 94% of which are singletons, and roughly 4% rests with the top ten. The TCR sequence derives from a man in his forties with rheumatoid arthritis. Source material: PBMCs.

For the CDR3, the DNA is TGTGCCAGCAGTGCCGACAGGGGGGCCACAGATACGCAGTATTTT. This translates into CASSADRGATDTQYF. The chain is built from TRBV6-4 and TRBJ2-3, with TRBD1 matching 9 bases. The trim removed 4 bases at V and 2 bases at J, leaving 4 bases unmatched. CDR3 size: 15 residues. Germline CDR1 MRHNA, CDR2 SNTAGT.